These 25 T cell receptor beta chains came from one sample sequenced in a study of shared clonotypes between healthy human individuals. Profiled with immunoSEQ multiplex PCR; TCRdb holds only in-frame clones, not every one. Here the sample spans around 600,000 clones, around 97% being singletons. The sequenced material came from naive CD4+ T cells sorted from blood. Subset indicated: CD45RA+ positively selected. These receptors all come from a woman aged 30 to 39 in good health.

The V and J genes are TRBV9 and TRBJ2-1; D is undetermined. CDR3 length equals 15 residues. The V end lost 1 base, the J end lost 0 bases, and 8 bases lay between the germline ends. The germline CDR1 and CDR2 sequences are SGDLS and YYNGEE. This chain's CDR3 is CASSVSASSYNEQFF. The CDR3 DNA follows: TGTGCCAGCAGCGTAAGCGCGAGCTCCTACAATGAGCAGTTCTTC.

The rearrangement joins TRBV4-1 to TRBJ2-1; 12 positions match TRBD2. Germline V lookup: CDR1 MGHRA, CDR2 YSYEKL. V lost 2 bases to trimming and J lost 9 bases; unmatched junction nucleotides: 8. The CDR3 is 16 residues long. The CDR3 bases are TGCGCCAGCAGCCAAATCCCCGCTAGCGGGAGGGCTGAGCAGTTCTTC. This encodes CASSQIPASGRAEQFF.

The chain combines TRBV28 with TRBJ2-7; tentatively, D is TRBD2 (5 bases). Germline lookup yields CDR1 MDHEN and CDR2 SYDVKM. The V gene lost 4 bases and the J gene lost 3 bases, with 13 bases spanning the gap. The CDR3 sequence is 14 residues long. CDR3 sequence: CASSSPGLDYEQYF. The CDR3 DNA reads TGTGCCAGCAGTTCCCCAGGACTTGACTACGAGCAGTACTTC.

The V and J genes are TRBV4-2 and TRBJ1-2; 9 bases fit TRBD1. V lost 0 bases to trimming and J lost 2 bases; unmatched junction nucleotides: 10. The CDR3 spans 18 residues. From germline, CDR1 is LGHNA and CDR2 YNFKEQ. The CDR3 DNA sequence: TGTGCCAGCAGCCAAGATGGTCGACGGGACAGGGAGAACTATGGCTACACCTTC. Its protein is CASSQDGRRDRENYGYTF.

The count of this clone is one. This chain links TRBV30 with TRBJ1-5, with D possibly being TRBD1 (5 bases). This CDR3 spans 16 amino acids. The V end was cut by 2 bases, the J end by 3 bases, with 17 bases between. The germline CDR1 and CDR2 sequences are GTSNPN and SVGIG (reference sequence). CDR3 nucleotide sequence: TGTGCCTGGAGTCGCCCACAGGAACGGTTCAATCAGCCCCAGCATTTT. It yields the protein CAWSRPQERFNQPQHF.

In this sample, this clone turned up once. The chain links TRBV28 to TRBJ2-5; tentatively, D is TRBD1 or TRBD2 (5 bases each). The J call may be in error: the DNA end matches TRBJ2-7 better. Germline V gene data show CDR1 as MDHEN and CDR2 as SYDVKM. CDR3 length: 13 amino acids. CDR3 nucleotides: TGTGCCAGCAGTTTGGGGACGGACTACGAGCAGTACTTC. It is translated as CASSLGTDYEQYF.

The chain has TRBV29-1 and TRBJ2-5; no firm D call. CDR1 is SQVTM and CDR2 is ANQGSEA in the germline V gene. Trimming pared 7 bases from V and 6 bases from J, leaving 12 bases between. This CDR3 has 11 amino acids. CDR3 in amino acids: CSGTSGQTQYF. The CDR3 DNA reads as TGCAGCGGAACCTCAGGTCAGACCCAGTACTTC.

This rearrangement joins TRBV28 to TRBJ2-3; 10 bases match TRBD2. The CDR3 runs 14 residues. Germline values: CDR1 MDHEN, CDR2 SYDVKM. V lost 5 bases to trimming and J lost 5 bases; unmatched junction nucleotides: 4. The CDR3 DNA reads TGTGCCAGCAGTGACCGGACTAGCGGAGATACGCAGTATTTT. The encoded protein is CASSDRTSGDTQYF.

The CDR3 DNA sequence: TGTGCCAGTAGCCCAACAGGGGGCGGCACCGGGGAGCTGTTTTTT. This sequence encodes CASSPTGGGTGELFF. The J gene is TRBJ2-2, the V gene TRBV19; 9 bases fit TRBD1. The germline gives CDR1 LNHDA, CDR2 SQIVND (reference sequence). Trimming at V came to 6 bases and at J to 4 bases, leaving 6 bases not matched to a gene. The CDR3 contains 15 residues.

The CDR3 protein is CASSPGALISQETQYF. The CDR3 DNA is TGTGCCAGTAGTCCTGGGGCTCTAATCTCACAAGAGACCCAGTACTTC. The rearrangement links TRBV19 to TRBJ2-5; perhaps TRBD1 as D (5 bases). The V gene's germline CDR1 is LNHDA and CDR2 SQIVND (reference sequence). The CDR3 has 16 residues. V dropped 5 bases and J dropped 2 bases, with 18 bases sitting between them.

The chain uses TRBV18 and TRBJ1-2; 7 positions match TRBD1. CDR1 KGHSH and CDR2 LQKENI come from the germline V gene. The V and J ends lost 4 bases and 3 bases, in that order; junction bases with no gene match: 2. The CDR3 loop spans 13 amino acids. The CDR3, as DNA: TGTGCCAGCTCACAGGGGGCTGACTATGGCTACACCTTC. Amino acid sequence: CASSQGADYGYTF.

The genes are TRBV19 and TRBJ2-2; maybe TRBD1 (6 bases). This CDR3 region has 15 residues. Per germline, CDR1 LNHDA and CDR2 SQIVND (reference sequence). V was trimmed by 3 bases and J by 3 bases, leaving 11 bases between them. The CDR3 is CASSIGRGYTGELFF. CDR3 DNA sequence: TGTGCCAGTAGTATTGGCAGGGGTTACACCGGGGAGCTGTTTTTT.

The chain recombines TRBV28 with TRBJ2-1, with no clear D. This CDR3 has 16 residues. The germline V and J ends were trimmed by 6 bases and 0 bases, with 15 bases remaining between them. The germline gives CDR1 MDHEN, CDR2 SYDVKM. As DNA, the CDR3 is TGTGCCAGCAGCCTGAGAAAGGGAAGCTCCTACAATGAGCAGTTCTTC. This translates into CASSLRKGSSYNEQFF.

The chain uses TRBV18 and TRBJ2-7; possibly TRBD1 for D (6 bases). The CDR3 has 13 residues. Germline V gives CDR1 KGHSH, CDR2 LQKENI. With 5 bases removed from V and 6 bases from J, the gap between germline ends came to 14 bases. CDR3 DNA sequence: TGTGCCAGCTCAGGGGGCGTGATAGGCGAGCAGTACTTC. Amino acid sequence: CASSGGVIGEQYF.

The rearrangement joins TRBV27 to TRBJ1-1; D is unresolved. V was pared by 4 bases and J by 0 bases, with 9 bases between. CDR1 and CDR2 from the germline V gene are MNHEY and SMNVEV (reference sequence). The CDR3 extends over 14 amino acids. The CDR3 DNA reads as TGTGCCAGCAGTTCCGTTACCTTGAACACTGAAGCTTTCTTT. Its protein product is CASSSVTLNTEAFF.

The chain combines TRBV28 with TRBJ1-4; no reliable D call. This CDR3 contains 14 residues. Per germline, CDR1 MDHEN and CDR2 SYDVKM. V was cut by 5 bases and J by 8 bases, with 15 bases left in between. CDR3 amino acids: CASSDGRWREKLFF. In DNA, the CDR3 is TGTGCCAGCAGTGACGGGCGGTGGAGGGAAAAACTGTTTTTT.

The J gene is TRBJ1-6, the V gene TRBV30; no clear D gene. CDR3 length: 11 amino acids. Germline assignment: CDR1 GTSNPN and CDR2 SVGIG (reference sequence). Trimming cost V 0 bases and J 9 bases, with 3 bases left between them. The CDR3 DNA reads TGTGCCTGGAGTGTAGCTTCACCCCTCCACTTT. Translation: CAWSVASPLHF.

This clone has just one count. The chain uses TRBV28 and TRBJ2-2; TRBD2 agrees at 13 bases. The CDR3 spans 16 residues. Trimming cost V 7 bases and J 2 bases; bases outside gene matches: 4. Germline V lookup: CDR1 MDHEN, CDR2 SYDVKM. The CDR3 here is CASTPGLAGNTGELFF. CDR3 sequence (DNA): TGTGCCAGCACCCCGGGACTAGCGGGAAACACCGGGGAGCTGTTTTTT.

The chain is built from TRBV28 and TRBJ2-1, with D possibly being TRBD1 (5 bases). The CDR3 is 12 amino acids. CDR1 and CDR2 (germline): MDHEN, SYDVKM. V shed 7 bases and J shed 10 bases, with 14 bases lying between them. This chain's CDR3 is CASTTPRGEQFF. CDR3 bases: TGTGCCAGCACTACTCCTAGGGGCGAGCAGTTCTTC.

The rearrangement joins TRBV27 to TRBJ2-7; a weak D match, TRBD2 (6 bases). V shed 1 base and J shed 5 bases, with 9 bases lying between them. CDR1 and CDR2 (germline): MNHEY, SMNVEV (reference sequence). This CDR3 contains 13 residues. Written as DNA, the CDR3 is TGTGCCAGCAGTTTATTTCGGGGGAACGAGCAGTACTTC. Translating gives CASSLFRGNEQYF.

V gene TRBV27 combines with J gene TRBJ1-5; no clear D gene. The CDR3 runs to 14 residues. Looked up from germline, CDR1 is MNHEY and CDR2 is SMNVEV (reference sequence). The germline V and J ends were trimmed by 5 bases and 6 bases, with 14 bases remaining between them. The CDR3 sequence: CASSLRWRSQPQHF. The CDR3 DNA is TGTGCCAGCAGTCTTCGATGGAGAAGTCAGCCCCAGCATTTT.

J is TRBJ2-2 and V is TRBV19; 10 bases align to TRBD2. CDR3 size: 16 residues. Germline loops: CDR1 LNHDA, CDR2 SQIVND (reference sequence). With V trimmed by 5 bases and J by 1 base, 4 bases remained unmatched. In DNA form, the CDR3 reads TGTGCCAGTAGTGTCGCTAGCGGGAGGAACACCGGGGAGCTGTTTTTT. As protein: CASSVASGRNTGELFF.

The rearrangement links TRBV19 to TRBJ1-3, with D uncertain. The V and J ends lost 6 bases and 4 bases respectively, with 10 bases between them. The CDR3 totals 13 residues. The germline V gene encodes CDR1 LNHDA and CDR2 SQIVND (reference sequence). CDR3 sequence: CASSADIGNTIYF. CDR3 coding DNA: TGTGCCAGTAGCGCTGACATCGGAAACACCATATATTTT.

This chain uses TRBV18 with TRBJ2-7; TRBD1 agrees at 7 bases. The CDR3 loop spans 13 amino acids. V lost 4 bases and J lost 7; bases outside the gene matches: 7. From germline, CDR1 is KGHSH and CDR2 LQKENI. The CDR3 DNA is TGTGCCAGCTCACAGGGACAGTACTCGGAGCAGTACTTC. Encoded protein: CASSQGQYSEQYF.

V and J are TRBV5-4 and TRBJ2-5; D call uncertain. Germline V gene lookup returns CDR1 SGHNT and CDR2 YYREEE (reference sequence). CDR3 size: 14 residues. Trimming stripped 4 bases from V and 5 bases from J, with 15 bases between. The CDR3 loop is CASSARSTGETQYF. In nucleotides, the CDR3 is TGTGCCAGCAGCGCTAGGTCCACGGGCGAGACCCAGTACTTC.